This TCR beta chain was captured in a study of shared clonotypes between healthy human individuals. As concerns this clone: Antigen unknown.

The CDR3 sequence is 14 residues long. Germline V gene sequence: CDR1 SGHAT, CDR2 FQNNGV. Trimming left V 1 base short and J 3 bases short, with 9 bases between. Overall study results and limits: Clonotype sharing among the donors was expected to vary with sequencing depth. Researchers sampled only blood; tissue repertoires likely differ. Around 5% of naive CD4 clonotypes were common to a handful of donors.

Per the study methods: From ImmunoSEQ came sequences covering only the junction and carrying no quality scores, so filtering differed. The protocol was immunoSEQ multiplex PCR, while the TCRdb copy is restricted to in-frame clones and leaves out a portion. V and J calls and clone size are copied from that table; D and trimming were computed from the DNA. The sample yields 1.4 million to 1.5 million clones, about 96% seen once. The clonotype originates from a young man in good health. The sequenced sample consisted of naive CD4+ T cells sorted from blood. Noted subset: CD45RA+ positively selected. The genes are TRBV11-2 and TRBJ1-1, with unresolved D. CDR3 sequence: CASSLGGYDTEAFF. In DNA, the CDR3 is TGTGCCAGCAGCTTAGGGGGATATGACACTGAAGCTTTCTTT. Variable domain in full (rest from reference TRBV11-2 and TRBJ1-1): EAGVAQSPRYKIIEKRQSVAFWCNPISGHATLYWYQQILGQGPKLLIQFQNNGVVDDSQLPKDRFSAERLKGVDSTLKIQPAKLEDSAVYLCASSLGGYDTEAFFGQGTRLTVV.